These 17 T cell receptor beta chains came from one sample sequenced in a study of tumor and adjacent non-tumor tissue in lung cancer. The template was RNA from unsorted bulk tissue. Distant lung tissue was collected more than 3 cm away from the tumor edge. Three rounds of nested PCR, following a modified ARM-PCR protocol, produced the TCRbeta library. TCRdb recomputed calls from the multiplex PCR reads with MiXCR, one row per CDR3 protein. In the table there are 48,000 or so distinct CDR3 sequences, around 59% of which are singletons. Sequencing input: distant non-tumor lung tissue. Every receptor here comes from a woman in her 70s with non-small cell lung cancer.

This clonotype was picked up many times. The chain employs TRBV28 and TRBJ1-4, with D hard to call. The CDR3 consists of 12 residues. The V gene lost 5 bases and the J gene lost 7 bases, with 8 bases spanning the gap. Germline loops: CDR1 MDHEN, CDR2 SYDVKM. The CDR3, as DNA: TGTGCCAGCAGTACGAGGGCTGAAAAACTGTTTTTT. Its translation: CASSTRAEKLFF. Variable domain in full (rest from reference TRBV28 and TRBJ1-4): DVKVTQSSRYLVKRTGEKVFLECVQDMDHENMFWYRQDPGLGLRLIYFSYDVKMKEKGDIPEGYSVSREKKERFSLILESASTNQTSMYLCASSTRAEKLFFGSGTQLSVL.

The chain combines TRBV29-1 with TRBJ2-1; 8 bases line up with TRBD1. Germline assignment: CDR1 SQVTM and CDR2 ANQGSEA. This CDR3 region has 11 residues. The ends lost 5 bases at V and 14 bases at J; junction bases unmatched: 8. In DNA form, the CDR3 reads TGCAGCGTTACAACACAGGGGGAGAAGTTCTTC. It encodes CSVTTQGEKFF.

This clonotype was counted a single time. An end of the junction does not agree with germline; a read error may underlie this. The chain links TRBV11-2 to TRBJ2-1; 10 bases map to TRBD2. The CDR3 loop spans 16 amino acids. Per germline, CDR1 SGHAT and CDR2 FQNNGV. The CDR3 region is CASSLGSLAGRNEQFF. The CDR3 region has the DNA TGTGCCAGCAGCTTAGGGTCACTAGCGGGGCGCAATGAACAGTTCTTC.

This clonotype has only a few counts. This chain links TRBV5-8 with TRBJ2-2; either TRBD1 or TRBD2 may supply D (5 bases each). The ends were cut back, 4 bases at V and 0 bases at J, with 13 bases in the middle. The CDR3 has 16 residues. The germline V gene has CDR1 SGHTS and CDR2 YDEGEE. The CDR3 region is CASSHYGTANTGELFF. DNA of the CDR3: TGTGCCAGCAGCCATTACGGGACCGCGAACACCGGGGAGCTGTTTTTT.

As concerns this clonotype: The junction does not match germline at one end; this may be a read error. The V call is TRBV6-5, the J call TRBJ2-7; tentative D call: TRBD2 (6 bases). CDR1 is MNHEY, CDR2 SVGAGI, per germline. This CDR3 comprises 15 residues. In nucleotides, the CDR3 is TGTGCCAGCATCACGCAGGTGGAGGGACCCTACAAGCAGTACTTC. As protein: CASITQVEGPYKQYF.

Points on this clonotype: At one end the junction does not follow the germline gene, possibly because of a read error. CDR3 in DNA: TGCAATGCTAGAGAACCTAGCCGCAATAAGCAGTTCTTC. Its protein product is CNAREPSRNKQFF. The chain combines TRBV20-1 with TRBJ2-1; the D gene is possibly TRBD2 (5 bases). The CDR3 runs 13 residues. The V gene's germline CDR1 is DFQATT and CDR2 SNEGSKA (reference sequence).

This clonotype has just one count. This chain connects TRBV5-1 to TRBJ2-3; D gene uncertain. V shed 1 base and J shed 2 bases, with 11 bases lying between them. The V gene's germline CDR1 is SGHRS and CDR2 YFSETQ. The CDR3 sequence is 15 residues long. The CDR3 sequence is CASSLPQALTDTQYF. The CDR3 DNA reads TGCGCCAGCAGCTTGCCGCAGGCGCTCACAGATACGCAGTATTTT.

This clonotype appeared a single time. One junction end does not reproduce the germline sequence, and a read error may be involved. This chain connects TRBV6-5 to TRBJ2-1, with 11 nucleotides matching TRBD2. The CDR3 spans 21 residues. CDR1 MNHEY and CDR2 SVGAGI come from the germline V gene. The CDR3 region is CVSSPSLTELAGARSYNEQFF. Here the CDR3 DNA reads TGTGTCAGCAGTCCGTCCCTCACCGAACTAGCGGGAGCGCGCTCCTACAATGAGCAGTTCTTC.

In DNA, the CDR3 is TGCAGCGTTGACCTCCTAGCGGGAGATGTGGCAGCGCAGTATTTT. It specifies CSVDLLAGDVAAQYF. The rearrangement links TRBV29-1 to TRBJ2-3; 10 bases are shared with TRBD2. Germline trimming cut 3 bases from V and 10 bases from J; bases unmatched to any gene: 13. There are 15 residues in the CDR3. The germline gives CDR1 SQVTM, CDR2 ANQGSEA.

This clonotype was seen just once. V usage is TRBV29-1 and J usage is TRBJ1-2; a possible D gene is TRBD1 (5 bases). Per germline, CDR1 SQVTM and CDR2 ANQGSEA. V dropped 6 bases and J dropped 4 bases, with 12 bases sitting between them. This CDR3 is built from 12 residues. Here the CDR3 DNA reads TGCAGCGTAGGGGCCGGGATCTATGGCTACACCTTC. Its translation: CSVGAGIYGYTF.

Turning to this clonotype: A read error is likely, as this CDR3 ends without the conserved phenylalanine or tryptophan. This sequence joins TRBV11-1 and TRBJ1-1; weak D call: TRBD1 (6 bases). Germline values: CDR1 SGHAT, CDR2 FQDESV (reference sequence). The CDR3 is 14 amino acids. The CDR3 reads CASSLQGQNTEAFY. CDR3 DNA: TGTGCCAGTAGCTTACAAGGACAGAATACTGAAGCTTTCTAT.

About this clonotype itself: In this CDR3 the conserved last residue, phenylalanine or tryptophan, is missing, so a read error is likely. The rearrangement uses TRBV5-5 and TRBJ1-5, with 8 nucleotides matching TRBD1. CDR1 and CDR2 from the germline V gene are SGHKS and YYEKEE (reference sequence). CDR3 length equals 21 residues. The CDR3 bases are TGTGCGACACCCCGGCATTACGTAGGGACAGGAGGGAGTACGGGCAATCAGCCCCAGCATTAT. This codes for CATPRHYVGTGGSTGNQPQHY.

To note about this clonotype: At one of its ends the junction is not consistent with the germline gene, which may arise from a read error. This chain uses TRBV14 with TRBJ1-2; D is unclear. Germline assignment: CDR1 SGHDN and CDR2 FVKESK. The CDR3 totals 17 residues. Written as DNA, the CDR3 is TGTGCCAGCACCCAAGATAGGGTCGATACAATTTTCTATGGCTACACCTTC. It specifies CASTQDRVDTIFYGYTF.

Remarks on this clonotype: Since the CDR3 does not end with the conserved phenylalanine or tryptophan, this likely comes from a read error. The rearrangement uses TRBV11-1 and TRBJ2-7; 9 bases are a match to TRBD1. V shed 6 bases and J 5 bases; nucleotides not matched to a gene: 14. This CDR3 spans 16 amino acids. The germline CDR1 and CDR2 sequences are SGHAT and FQDESV (reference sequence). The CDR3 region has the DNA TGTGCCAGCAGTTCAGTCTCTTGGGACAGGGACGACGAGCAGTACTAC. Translating gives CASSSVSWDRDDEQYY.

This clonotype was found many times. J is TRBJ1-1 and V is TRBV30, with D hard to call. Between the trimmed V and J ends, which lost 4 bases and 1 base, there was a span of 4 bases. Germline V gene sequence: CDR1 GTSNPN, CDR2 SVGIG (reference sequence). This CDR3 region has 11 residues. CDR3 sequence reads: CAWIRNTEAFF. The CDR3, as DNA: TGTGCCTGGATCAGGAACACTGAAGCTTTCTTT. Using reference TRBV30 and TRBJ1-1 for the parts outside the CDR3, the full variable domain is SQTIHQWPATLVQPVGSPLSLECTVEGTSNPNLYWYRQAAGRGLQLLFYSVGIGQISSEVPQNLSASRPQDRQFILSSKKLLLSDSGFYLCAWIRNTEAFFGQGTRLTVV.

Sample share makes this clonotype medium-sized (0.01 to 0.1%). CDR3 DNA sequence: TGTGCCAGCAGCCAAGAAGATGAGCAGTACTTC. This codes for CASSQEDEQYF. The gene calls are TRBV4-2 and TRBJ2-7; no definite D call. Trimming removed 0 bases from V and 7 bases from J, with 4 bases in between. CDR3 length: 11 amino acids. The V gene's germline CDR1 is LGHNA and CDR2 YNFKEQ.

This sequence joins TRBV29-1 and TRBJ1-6; 7 bases line up with TRBD1. Germline CDR1 and CDR2: SQVTM and ANQGSEA. With V trimmed by 6 bases and J by 14 bases, 13 bases remained unmatched. This CDR3 is 13 amino acids long. The CDR3 spells CSVGDRYNSSLHF. The CDR3 DNA is TGCAGCGTCGGGGACAGATATAACTCATCCCTCCACTTT.